The entry below describes one T cell receptor beta chain. The sample contains more than one DNA sequence encoding this CDR3. This sample was included in a study of brain T cells in children with intractable seizures. Clones were sequenced by immunoSEQ multiplex PCR, and TCRdb holds only the in-frame ones, with some missing. This sample has under 400,000 clones, with more than 85% found just once. V was shortened by 7 bases and J by 3 bases, with 7 bases between the two germline ends. This CDR3 contains 12 residues. Time point specified: blood from clinic visit 5 months post-surgery; TSC patient then seizure free.

This chain links TRBV12-3 or TRBV12-4 with TRBJ2-1; possible D gene TRBD1, 6 bases. The receptor comes from a boy in the first two years of life with tuberous sclerosis and intractable seizures. Material: peripheral blood, obtained 4 to 5 months after surgery. CDR3 loop: CASTDSYNEQFF. CDR3 DNA sequence: TGTGCCAGCACGGACAGCTACAATGAGCAGTTCTTC.